One and the same sample provided the 20 T cell receptor beta chains below, sequenced in a study of T-cell reconstitution after alpha-beta-depleted transplantation in children. Researchers prepared the TCRbeta library using unique molecular identifiers, the study reports. TCRdb re-analysed the PCR reads in MiXCR, keeping a single row per CDR3 protein. This sample has over 200,000 distinct CDR3 sequences, with roughly a tenth found just once. Source: PBMCs, taken before TCRalphabeta/CD19-depleted stem cell transplant. The receptors originated from a child under two years old with acute myeloid leukemia, due to receive a stem cell transplant.

As regards this clonotype: One end of the junction is discordant with germline, which a read error may explain. The chain couples TRBV7-7 to TRBJ2-1, with D unresolved. The germline gives CDR1 SSHAT, CDR2 FNYEAQ (reference sequence). This CDR3 spans 13 amino acids. As DNA, the CDR3 is TGTGCCAACAGCTTAGCCCACTATAATGAGCAGTTCTTC. Amino acid sequence: CANSLAHYNEQFF.

This clonotype was found many times. This chain connects TRBV9 to TRBJ2-7, with 10 bases aligning to TRBD2. CDR1 is SGDLS, CDR2 YYNGEE, per germline. There are 14 residues in the CDR3. J gave up 6 bases and V 1 base, and 4 bases lay outside the gene matches. DNA for the CDR3: TGTGCCAGCAGCGTAACCCTAGCGGGAGTCGAGCAGTACTTC. Its protein is CASSVTLAGVEQYF.

This clonotype was counted at least ten times. The chain recombines TRBV20-1 with TRBJ2-3, with 7 bases identical to TRBD2. Trimming at V came to 0 bases and at J to 0 bases, leaving 6 bases not matched to a gene. Germline assignment: CDR1 DFQATT and CDR2 SNEGSKA (reference sequence). This CDR3 has 16 amino acids. DNA for the CDR3: TGCAGTGCTAGAGACCGAGCGGGATCTAGCACAGATACGCAGTATTTT. Translation gives CSARDRAGSSTDTQYF.

This clonotype occurred a few times. The genes are TRBV28 and TRBJ1-6; D gene unclear. V was pared by 5 bases and J by 5 bases, with 16 bases between. The length of the CDR3 is 16 residues. Per germline, CDR1 MDHEN and CDR2 SYDVKM. CDR3 sequence (DNA): TGTGCCAGCAGTCTAGATACAGTGATCGATAATTCACCCCTCCACTTT. This encodes CASSLDTVIDNSPLHF.

Comment on this clonotype: The CDR3 does not close with the conserved phenylalanine or tryptophan, likely indicating a read error. The gene calls are TRBV3-1 and TRBJ2-1; TRBD2 is a possible D gene (5 bases). This CDR3 contains 14 residues. Per germline, CDR1 LGHDT and CDR2 YNNKEL (reference sequence). DNA of the CDR3: TGTGCCAGTAGCCAAGCGGCGAGGCCCCCTGAGCAGTTCTTA. Protein: CASSQAARPPEQFL.

This clonotype has at least ten counts. The gene calls are TRBV5-1 and TRBJ2-2, with D unresolved. CDR1 is SGHRS and CDR2 is YFSETQ in the germline V gene. V dropped 7 bases and J dropped 6 bases, with 16 bases sitting between them. CDR3 length: 14 amino acids. The CDR3: CASRPGPGSGELFF. In DNA, the CDR3 is TGCGCCAGCCGACCCGGACCGGGTTCCGGGGAGCTGTTTTTT.

The J gene is TRBJ2-3, the V gene TRBV5-5, with 12 bases matching TRBD2. CDR3 length: 17 amino acids. CDR1 and CDR2 from the germline V gene are SGHKS and YYEKEE (reference sequence). V trimming: 3 bases; J trimming: 0 bases; junction bases outside the gene matches: 5. CDR3 sequence reads: CASSSSSGGGSTDTQYF. CDR3 DNA sequence: TGTGCCAGCAGCTCCTCTAGCGGGGGGGGTAGCACAGATACGCAGTATTTT.

This clonotype was seen at least ten times. This CDR3 is CSARDGGRGDNEQFF. The CDR3 bases are TGCAGTGCTAGAGATGGTGGGAGAGGCGACAATGAGCAGTTCTTC. The chain is built from TRBV20-1 and TRBJ2-1, with a tentative D call TRBD2 (5 bases). The CDR3 runs to 15 residues. V lost 0 bases, J lost 5 bases, and 14 bases lay in between. Germline V gives CDR1 DFQATT, CDR2 SNEGSKA (reference sequence).

This clonotype was counted many times. The rearrangement uses TRBV29-1 and TRBJ2-3, with 10 bases fitting TRBD1. V lost 6 bases and J lost 2; bases outside the gene matches: 14. Germline V gene data show CDR1 as SQVTM and CDR2 as ANQGSEA. The CDR3 runs to 17 residues. In DNA form, the CDR3 reads TGCAGCGTCGACCCAGCACCGGGACAGGGGCTCACAGATACGCAGTATTTT. Its translation: CSVDPAPGQGLTDTQYF.

This clonotype was seen ten or more times. The V call is TRBV28, the J call TRBJ2-7; no firm D call. V was clipped by 3 bases and J by 0 bases, with 12 bases between them. Germline V gene data show CDR1 as MDHEN and CDR2 as SYDVKM. The CDR3 has 15 amino acids. The CDR3 loop reads CASSFAPRSSYEQYF. As DNA, the CDR3 is TGTGCCAGCAGTTTCGCACCTCGTAGCTCCTACGAGCAGTACTTC. Combining the CDR3 with reference TRBV28 and TRBJ2-7 gives the whole variable domain DVKVTQSSRYLVKRTGEKVFLECVQDMDHENMFWYRQDPGLGLRLIYFSYDVKMKEKGDIPEGYSVSREKKERFSLILESASTNQTSMYLCASSFAPRSSYEQYFGPGTRLTVT.

There are many counts of this clonotype. The chain has TRBV4-1 and TRBJ2-7; possibly TRBD1 for D (6 bases). V was pared by 1 base and J by 3 bases, with 10 bases between. The CDR3 length is 14 residues. Germline CDR1 and CDR2: MGHRA and YSYEKL. CDR3 region: CASSQVGQFYEQYF. CDR3 sequence (DNA): TGCGCCAGCAGCCAAGTAGGACAGTTCTACGAGCAGTACTTC.

The chain carries TRBV5-5 and TRBJ2-1; D might be TRBD2 (6 bases). This CDR3 has 14 amino acids. Germline V gene sequence: CDR1 SGHKS, CDR2 YYEKEE (reference sequence). V lost 4 bases and J 6 bases, leaving 14 bases between the germline ends. CDR3 amino acids: CASSPLEGGNEQFF. Here the CDR3 DNA reads TGTGCCAGCAGCCCCCTAGAGGGAGGCAATGAGCAGTTCTTC.

This clonotype came up many times. The gene calls are TRBV4-1 and TRBJ2-1, with D perhaps TRBD2 (5 bases). CDR1 and CDR2 (germline): MGHRA, YSYEKL. The CDR3 is made up of 13 amino acids. Deletions cut 2 bases from V and 5 bases from J, with 7 bases between. For the CDR3, the DNA is TGCGCCAGCAGCCAATGGAGGAACAATGAGCAGTTCTTC. It is translated as CASSQWRNNEQFF.

This clonotype was observed at least ten times. The chain uses TRBV29-1 and TRBJ2-5, with 8 bases matching TRBD2. This CDR3 is built from 13 residues. Trimming removed 4 bases from V and 6 bases from J; junction bases left unmatched: 7. Germline V gene lookup returns CDR1 SQVTM and CDR2 ANQGSEA. The CDR3 loop reads CSVAGGNEKTQYF. Written as DNA, the CDR3 is TGCAGCGTTGCGGGAGGGAATGAGAAGACCCAGTACTTC.

In this sample, this clonotype turned up many times. This chain links TRBV7-2 with TRBJ2-1; possibly TRBD2 for D (6 bases). V was trimmed by 10 bases and J by 1 base, leaving 11 bases between them. CDR1 SGHTA and CDR2 FQGNSA come from the germline V gene. The CDR3 runs to 13 residues. In DNA form, the CDR3 reads TGTGCCACCTCCCGGGAGTCCTACAATGAGCAGTTCTTC. Its translation: CATSRESYNEQFF.

This clonotype was recorded at least ten times. The V gene is TRBV7-3, the J gene TRBJ2-2; D possibly corresponds to TRBD2 (5 bases). Germline V lookup: CDR1 SGHTA, CDR2 FQGTGA. Deletions cut 4 bases from V and 0 bases from J, with 9 bases between. This CDR3 has 15 amino acids. The CDR3: CASSWAGANTGELFF. DNA of the CDR3: TGTGCCAGCAGCTGGGCGGGCGCGAACACCGGGGAGCTGTTTTTT.

This clonotype was seen repeatedly, ten times or more. V gene TRBV7-9 combines with J gene TRBJ2-2; 8 bases are a match to TRBD1. Trimming took 5 bases from V and 5 from J; bases not matched to a gene: 7. Germline V gene sequence: CDR1 SEHNR, CDR2 FQNEAQ (reference sequence). This CDR3 has 15 amino acids. The CDR3 here is CASSPIRGLTGELFF. Here the CDR3 DNA reads TGTGCCAGCAGCCCTATCAGGGGGCTAACCGGGGAGCTGTTTTTT.

This clonotype was seen many times. J is TRBJ1-2 and V is TRBV21-1; TRBD1 is the table's D call and was not checked against the DNA. TRBV21-1 is an annotated pseudogene. The CDR3 contains 19 residues. CDR3 coding DNA: TGTGCCAGCAGCAAAGGGGGACGGGACAGGGCTCAGAAGGGGTATGGCTACACCTTC. This gives the protein CASSKGGRDRAQKGYGYTF.

This clonotype was counted many times. The CDR3 coding sequence is TGTGCCACCAGCAGAGAGATTCTCGGGTCCCACTACGAGCAGTACTTC. Protein: CATSREILGSHYEQYF. The V call is TRBV15, the J call TRBJ2-7; the D is unclear. V lost 0 bases, J lost 3 bases, and 15 bases lay in between. Per germline, CDR1 LNHNV and CDR2 YYDKDF (reference sequence). The CDR3 is made up of 16 amino acids.

The rearrangement uses TRBV12-3 or TRBV12-4 and TRBJ1-2; possible D gene TRBD1, 6 bases. This CDR3 is 12 amino acids long. The V end was cut by 5 bases, the J end by 6 bases, with 10 bases between. The CDR3 loop is CASSPRGNGYTF. The CDR3 nucleotides are TGTGCCAGCAGTCCCAGGGGTAATGGCTACACCTTC.